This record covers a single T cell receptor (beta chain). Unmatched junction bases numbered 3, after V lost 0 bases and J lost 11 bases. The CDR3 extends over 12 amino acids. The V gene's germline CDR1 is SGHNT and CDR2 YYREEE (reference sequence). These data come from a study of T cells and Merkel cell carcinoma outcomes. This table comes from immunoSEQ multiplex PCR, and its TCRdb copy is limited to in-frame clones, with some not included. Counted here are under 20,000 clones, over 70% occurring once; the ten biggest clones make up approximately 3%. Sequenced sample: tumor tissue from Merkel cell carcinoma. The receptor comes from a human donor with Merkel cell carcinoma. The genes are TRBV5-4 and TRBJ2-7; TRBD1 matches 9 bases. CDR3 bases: TGTGCCAGCAGCTTGGGGACAGGGGAAAAGTACTTC. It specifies CASSLGTGEKYF.